These 26 T cell receptor beta chains originate from one sample sequenced in a study of a mutant IDH1 vaccine in newly diagnosed glioma (dated by TCRdb to about 2021). Preparation of the library involved the immunoSEQ multiplex PCR assay. As stored in TCRdb, this immuneACCESS dataset retains in-frame rearrangements with V and J assigned. A fraction of the clones does not appear; measured against another copy, unresolved V genes explain less than half of the discrepancy, and the remainder lacks a known reason. This sample lists fewer than 65,000 clones; around 80% were detected once. Approximately 6.1% of the sample goes to the ten largest clones. Antigens of these TCRs are unknown. In light of the paper, this sample's time point label describes: week 11, during vaccination. Every vaccine dose consisted of 300 ug of a 20-mer mutant IDH1 peptide in Montanide, administered subcutaneously together with topical imiquimod.

The sequences come from PBMCs, collected from a glioma patient whose treatment included an IDH1 peptide vaccine. The receptor source for this set is a man aged 45-65 years with glioma.

V and J are TRBV11-2 and TRBJ1-3; perhaps TRBD1 as D (6 bases). CDR3 length equals 14 residues. Germline assignment: CDR1 SGHAT and CDR2 FQNNGV. Trimming stripped 0 bases from V and 12 bases from J, with 15 bases between. The CDR3 DNA is TGTGCCAGCAGCTTAGATGTCGTGCAGGGGAACATATATTTT. This translates into CASSLDVVQGNIYF.

As concerns this clone: The DNA is left out, because the CDR3 cannot be placed on it with certainty; the CDR3 is given as TCRdb lists it. The J gene is TRBJ1-1, the V gene TRBV6-1. The CDR3 numbers 14 amino acids, ends counted. Germline V gene data show CDR1 as MNHNS and CDR2 as SASEGT. The CDR3 is CASSFGPGGTEAFF.

J is TRBJ2-2 and V is TRBV7-2; 9 positions match TRBD2. The V gene end was trimmed by 7 bases and the J gene end by 5 bases; junction bases not matched to a gene: 11. The germline V gene has CDR1 SGHTA and CDR2 FQGNSA. The CDR3 contains 16 residues. In DNA, the CDR3 is TGTGCCAGCACGCCGGGGGCGGGGGGGAAAACCGGGGAGCTGTTTTTT. The encoded protein is CASTPGAGGKTGELFF.

The V call is TRBV7-2, the J call TRBJ1-1; TRBD1 aligns across 8 bases. The J segment lost 6 bases and the V segment lost 3 bases, leaving 3 bases of the junction unmatched. Germline values: CDR1 SGHTA, CDR2 FQGNSA. This CDR3 has 13 residues. The DNA for the CDR3 is TGTGCCAGCAGCTTGACAGGGGAGGCTGAAGCTTTCTTT. Amino acid sequence: CASSLTGEAEAFF. Supplemented by reference TRBV7-2 and TRBJ1-1, the full variable domain reads GAGVSQSPSNKVTEKGKDVELRCDPISGHTALYWYRQSLGQGLEFLIYFQGNSAPDKSGLPSDRFSAERTGGSVSTLTIQRTQQEDSAVYLCASSLTGEAEAFFGQGTRLTVV.

The chain has TRBV5-4 and TRBJ1-3; D gene ambiguous. CDR3 length: 14 amino acids. V was pared by 3 bases and J by 0 bases, with 7 bases between. CDR1 is SGHNT and CDR2 is YYREEE in the germline V gene (reference sequence). The DNA for the CDR3 is TGTGCCAGCAGCTCTGGGGTCTCTGGAAACACCATATATTTT. As protein: CASSSGVSGNTIYF.

V and J are TRBV4-3 and TRBJ1-1; no reliable D call. The CDR3 totals 13 residues. The germline CDR1 and CDR2 sequences are LGHNA and YSLEER. The germline V and J ends were trimmed by 0 bases and 4 bases, with 6 bases remaining between them. CDR3 sequence (DNA): TGCGCCAGCAGCCAAGAACAGCTCACTGAAGCTTTCTTT. Protein sequence: CASSQEQLTEAFF.

This clone appeared a few times. The chain combines TRBV5-4 with TRBJ1-2; 7 bases match TRBD1. Germline-derived CDR1 and CDR2 are SGHNT and YYREEE (reference sequence). This CDR3 has 14 amino acids. V lost 2 bases and J lost 6; bases outside the gene matches: 7. CDR3 DNA: TGTGCCAGCAGCTTAATAGGGGGCGGGGATGGCTACACCTTC. Translated, it gives CASSLIGGGDGYTF.

This clone occurred a few times. The chain links TRBV7-9 to TRBJ1-2, with 8 bases identical to TRBD1. The germline V gene encodes CDR1 SEHNR and CDR2 FQNEAQ (reference sequence). V was pared by 5 bases and J by 5 bases, with 10 bases of the junction left unmatched. The CDR3 is 15 amino acids. The CDR3: CASSSPGGASYGYTF. The CDR3 nucleotides are TGTGCCAGCAGCAGTCCAGGGGGCGCCTCTTATGGCTACACCTTC.

This chain connects TRBV19 to TRBJ2-7; D is perhaps TRBD2 (5 bases). This CDR3 has 14 residues. Germline CDR1 reads LNHDA; CDR2 reads SQIVND (reference sequence). Trimming pared 5 bases from V and 0 bases from J, leaving 11 bases between. The CDR3, as DNA: TGTGCCAGTAGTCAGACGGGATCCTCCTACGAGCAGTACTTC. This gives the protein CASSQTGSSYEQYF.

The genes are TRBV6-1 and TRBJ1-6; D perhaps matches TRBD1 (5 bases). The CDR3 consists of 13 residues. The germline gives CDR1 MNHNS, CDR2 SASEGT. V was trimmed by 8 bases and J by 3 bases, leaving 8 bases between them. The DNA for the CDR3 is TGTGCCAGCGGACATGGCTATAATTCACCCCTCCACTTT. As protein: CASGHGYNSPLHF.

The CDR3 nucleotides are TGTGCCAGCAGCTCTTACCAAACTTTGATCAACACCGGGGAGCTGTTTTTT. Residues: CASSSYQTLINTGELFF. This chain joins TRBV7-2 and TRBJ2-2; D not resolved. The CDR3 is made up of 17 amino acids. CDR1 and CDR2 from the germline V gene are SGHTA and FQGNSA. V shed 4 bases and J shed 2 bases, with 17 bases lying between them. Using reference TRBV7-2 and TRBJ2-2 for the parts outside the CDR3, the full variable domain is GAGVSQSPSNKVTEKGKDVELRCDPISGHTALYWYRQSLGQGLEFLIYFQGNSAPDKSGLPSDRFSAERTGGSVSTLTIQRTQQEDSAVYLCASSSYQTLINTGELFFGEGSRLTVL.

V and J are TRBV4-1 and TRBJ2-5; D remains unclear. Germline CDR1 is MGHRA and CDR2 is YSYEKL. The CDR3 loop spans 15 amino acids. The V end lost 3 bases, the J end lost 3 bases, and 14 bases lay between the germline ends. DNA for the CDR3: TGCGCCAGCAGCCATCCCGCGGAAGGGAAAGAGACCCAGTACTTC. Protein: CASSHPAEGKETQYF.

The chain employs TRBV7-6 and TRBJ1-4; D remains ambiguous. Trimming took off 1 base at V and 4 bases at J, with 7 bases between the two ends. The CDR3 consists of 14 residues. Germline CDR1 SGHVS, CDR2 FNYEAQ. CDR3 sequence reads: CASSLGAVNEKLFF. CDR3 DNA sequence: TGTGCCAGCAGCTTAGGGGCAGTTAATGAAAAACTGTTTTTT. Filled out from reference TRBV7-6 and TRBJ1-4, the complete variable domain reads GAGVSQSPRYKVTKRGQDVALRCDPISGHVSLYWYRQALGQGPEFLTYFNYEAQQDKSGLPNDRFSAERPEGSISTLTIQRTEQRDSAMYRCASSLGAVNEKLFFGSGTQLSVL.

The chain joins TRBV27 to TRBJ1-1; no clear D gene. From germline, CDR1 is MNHEY and CDR2 SMNVEV (reference sequence). CDR3 size: 13 residues. Trimming left V 6 bases short and J 2 bases short, with 10 bases between. This CDR3 reads CASRKTANTEAFF. For the CDR3, the DNA is TGTGCCAGCAGAAAGACGGCAAACACTGAAGCTTTCTTT.

The V call is TRBV5-4, the J call TRBJ2-6; unclear D gene. Germline CDR1 SGHNT, CDR2 YYREEE (reference sequence). This CDR3 contains 15 residues. Trimming cost V 3 bases and J 1 base, with 8 bases left between them. The CDR3 DNA sequence: TGTGCCAGCAGCTCCTTGGTATCTGGGGCCAACGTCCTGACTTTC. Protein product: CASSSLVSGANVLTF.

This chain uses TRBV4-1 with TRBJ1-1; 9 bases fit TRBD1. Germline V gene lookup returns CDR1 MGHRA and CDR2 YSYEKL. CDR3 length: 14 amino acids. With V trimmed by 2 bases and J by 12 bases, 10 bases remained unmatched. CDR3 sequence (DNA): TGCGCCAGCAGCCAACTCTTAACAGGGGGCGAAACTTTCTTT. The encoded protein is CASSQLLTGGETFF.

The genes are TRBV30 and TRBJ1-5, with D perhaps matching TRBD1 (6 bases). There are 14 residues in the CDR3. V shed 3 bases and J shed 9 bases, with 18 bases lying between them. The germline V gene has CDR1 GTSNPN and CDR2 SVGIG (reference sequence). CDR3 sequence (DNA): TGTGCCTGGAGAGAAAAACAGGGTTGGGGGCCCCAGCATTTT. Translating gives CAWREKQGWGPQHF. The entire variable domain, with the rest obtained from reference TRBV30 and TRBJ1-5, is as follows: SQTIHQWPATLVQPVGSPLSLECTVEGTSNPNLYWYRQAAGRGLQLLFYSVGIGQISSEVPQNLSASRPQDRQFILSSKKLLLSDSGFYLCAWREKQGWGPQHFGDGTRLSIL.

This chain uses TRBV7-8 with TRBJ2-1; D ambiguous. Germline assignment: CDR1 SGHVS and CDR2 FQNEAQ. V was shortened by 0 bases and J by 7 bases, with 19 bases between the two germline ends. This CDR3 is 17 amino acids long. CDR3 sequence reads: CASSLAGGIAFGNEQFF. The CDR3 region has the DNA TGTGCCAGCAGCTTAGCCGGCGGAATAGCTTTTGGGAATGAGCAGTTCTTC.

This clone has a handful of counts. The chain combines TRBV27 with TRBJ1-5; D unclear. Germline V CDR1 and CDR2: MNHEY, SMNVEV (reference sequence). The CDR3 covers 12 residues. The V end was cut by 6 bases, the J end by 3 bases, with 6 bases between. CDR3 residues: CASRGNNQPQHF. The CDR3 DNA follows: TGTGCCAGCAGGGGTAACAATCAGCCCCAGCATTTT.

The chain recombines TRBV6-5 with TRBJ1-2, with a tentative D call TRBD1 (5 bases). V dropped 7 bases and J dropped 5 bases, with 17 bases sitting between them. The CDR3 consists of 14 residues. CDR1 MNHEY and CDR2 SVGAGI come from the germline V gene. CDR3 nucleotides: TGTGCCAGCAACAATTTCTATCGGGGGTATGGCTACACCTTC. Translated, it gives CASNNFYRGYGYTF.

V gene TRBV11-3 combines with J gene TRBJ2-5, with D possibly being TRBD2 (6 bases). Germline lookup yields CDR1 SGHNT and CDR2 YENEEA. CDR3 length: 13 residues. The V end was cut by 4 bases, the J end by 7 bases, with 13 bases between. CDR3 loop: CASSSAGLGTQYF. The CDR3 DNA follows: TGTGCCAGCAGCTCTGCGGGGCTCGGGACCCAGTACTTC. Full variable domain (rest looked up from reference TRBV11-3 and TRBJ2-5): EAGVVQSPRYKIIEKKQPVAFWCNPISGHNTLYWYLQNLGQGPELLIRYENEEAVDDSQLPKDRFSAERLKGVDSTLKIQPAELGDSAVYLCASSSAGLGTQYFGPGTRLLVL.

The CDR3 loop reads CASSGGTGEYEQYF. The CDR3 DNA is TGTGCCAGCAGCGGCGGGACAGGGGAATACGAGCAGTACTTC. The V gene is TRBV9, the J gene TRBJ2-7; 10 bases fit TRBD1. Trimming at V came to 3 bases and at J to 4 bases, leaving 4 bases not matched to a gene. The CDR3 spans 14 residues. Germline CDR1 is SGDLS and CDR2 is YYNGEE.

The V and J genes are TRBV6-5 and TRBJ1-1; 9 positions match TRBD1. V shed 6 bases, J shed 2 bases, and the junction held 7 bases outside the gene matches. The CDR3 runs 15 residues. Germline CDR1 is MNHEY and CDR2 is SVGAGI. CDR3 in amino acids: CASRTGTGQNTEAFF. CDR3 DNA sequence: TGTGCCAGCAGGACCGGGACAGGGCAAAACACTGAAGCTTTCTTT.

The V and J genes are TRBV27 and TRBJ2-1; 11 bases fit TRBD2. Germline CDR1 is MNHEY and CDR2 is SMNVEV (reference sequence). After removal of 2 bases from V and 5 bases from J, the junction contained 17 bases not matched to a gene. The CDR3 runs to 20 residues. The CDR3 reads CASSLGSLAGGLMRNNEQFF. The CDR3 region has the DNA TGTGCCAGCAGTTTAGGTTCTCTAGCGGGAGGCCTCATGCGTAACAATGAGCAGTTCTTC.

V is TRBV27 and J is TRBJ2-7, with D maybe TRBD2 (7 bases). With 6 bases removed from V and 3 bases from J, the gap between germline ends came to 12 bases. The V gene's germline CDR1 is MNHEY and CDR2 SMNVEV (reference sequence). The CDR3 sequence is 13 residues long. This CDR3 is CASRGGADYEQYF. CDR3 coding DNA: TGTGCCAGCAGGGGGGGGGCCGACTACGAGCAGTACTTC.

The chain uses TRBV7-9 and TRBJ2-3, with no clear D. Per germline, CDR1 SEHNR and CDR2 FQNEAQ (reference sequence). This CDR3 is built from 15 residues. Trimming removed 3 bases at V and 2 bases at J, with 12 bases between. CDR3 DNA: TGTGCCAGCAGCTTCGGAACCAGTAACACAGATACGCAGTATTTT. Translating it yields CASSFGTSNTDTQYF.